What follows are 23 T cell receptor beta chains derived from one specimen sequenced in a study of CD8 T cells in ankylosing spondylitis. Points from the study as a whole: Characteristic, it appeared, of ankylosing spondylitis blood was a TCR beta motif of several highly homologous variants.

MiXCR, run by TCRdb on the 5' RACE reads, gives a single entry per CDR3 protein. The sample holds about 800,000 distinct CDR3 sequences, 12% seen once. Their antigen targets remain unknown. Sequencing used blood, either unsorted or a sorted T cell fraction (not recorded which). The source is a male donor with ankylosing spondylitis.

V usage is TRBV11-2 and J usage is TRBJ2-2; D ambiguous. The CDR3 contains 15 residues. V lost 4 bases, J lost 5 bases, and 14 bases lay in between. Germline CDR1 SGHAT, CDR2 FQNNGV. This CDR3 reads CASSSRPGPTGELFF. The DNA for the CDR3 is TGTGCCAGCAGCTCGAGACCCGGCCCGACCGGGGAGCTGTTTTTT.

The chain uses TRBV5-1 and TRBJ2-1; maybe TRBD2 (6 bases). Germline V lookup: CDR1 SGHRS, CDR2 YFSETQ. Between the trimmed V and J ends, which lost 3 bases and 5 bases, there was a span of 12 bases. CDR3 length equals 14 residues. DNA of the CDR3: TGCGCCAGCAGCTCGGGGGTCTGGGACAATGAGCAGTTCTTC. It specifies CASSSGVWDNEQFF.

The sample holds a few counts of this clonotype. The chain joins TRBV11-2 to TRBJ2-3; 7 positions match TRBD1. The CDR3 loop spans 16 amino acids. Trimming removed 5 bases from V and 1 base from J; junction bases left unmatched: 9. In germline, CDR1 is SGHAT, CDR2 FQNNGV. The DNA of the CDR3 is TGTGCCAGCAGCCTTTCCTTAGGGGGCGGCACAGATACGCAGTATTTT. Protein sequence: CASSLSLGGGTDTQYF. The full variable domain, with the rest looked up from reference TRBV11-2 and TRBJ2-3, is EAGVAQSPRYKIIEKRQSVAFWCNPISGHATLYWYQQILGQGPKLLIQFQNNGVVDDSQLPKDRFSAERLKGVDSTLKIQPAKLEDSAVYLCASSLSLGGGTDTQYFGPGTRLTVL.

CDR3 loop: CASSYSFFGQGGIEQYF. The CDR3 nucleotides are TGTGCCAGCAGTTACTCATTTTTTGGACAGGGGGGTATCGAGCAGTACTTC. This chain joins TRBV6-5 and TRBJ2-7; TRBD1 matches at 10 bases. Germline loops: CDR1 MNHEY, CDR2 SVGAGI. CDR3 length: 17 residues. V gave up 0 bases and J gave up 6 bases; unmatched junction bases: 11.

This clonotype has a count of ten or more. J is TRBJ2-1 and V is TRBV20-1; TRBD1 or TRBD2 may be the D gene (5 bases each). Germline assignment: CDR1 DFQATT and CDR2 SNEGSKA (reference sequence). Trimming removed 1 base from V and 5 bases from J, with 12 bases in between. The CDR3 loop spans 14 amino acids. CDR3 sequence (DNA): TGCAGTGCTAGAGCCGACGGGGCCGACAATGAGCAGTTCTTC. This translates into CSARADGADNEQFF.

The chain carries TRBV6-1 and TRBJ1-2; D is ambiguous. Looked up from germline, CDR1 is MNHNS and CDR2 is SASEGT. V was clipped by 5 bases and J by 0 bases, with 10 bases between them. This CDR3 contains 14 residues. CDR3 region: CASSPRRANYGYTF. CDR3 nucleotides: TGTGCCAGCAGTCCCCGGCGAGCTAACTATGGCTACACCTTC.

This clonotype was detected ten times or more. In nucleotides, the CDR3 is TGTGCCAGCAGCTTTAACGGGAGGAATTCACCCCTCCACTTT. This codes for CASSFNGRNSPLHF. The chain is built from TRBV7-3 and TRBJ1-6; D gene uncertain. CDR1 and CDR2 from the germline V gene are SGHTA and FQGTGA. CDR3 length equals 14 residues. Trimming took off 3 bases at V and 7 bases at J, with 10 bases between the two ends.

This clonotype was counted between two and nine times. This chain links TRBV7-9 with TRBJ1-1; D is possibly TRBD1 (5 bases). This CDR3 is 15 amino acids long. With 1 base removed from V and 0 bases from J, the gap between germline ends came to 9 bases. Germline-derived CDR1 and CDR2 are SEHNR and FQNEAQ (reference sequence). The CDR3 DNA follows: TGTGCCAGCAGCTTAGATTTGACAGTGAACACTGAAGCTTTCTTT. Translated, it gives CASSLDLTVNTEAFF.

This chain connects TRBV28 to TRBJ2-7; maybe TRBD2 (5 bases). Trimming left V 5 bases short and J 2 bases short, with 19 bases between. Germline V CDR1 and CDR2: MDHEN, SYDVKM. CDR3 length equals 16 residues. CDR3 nucleotides: TGTGCCAGCAGTACGATCATACCCGCGGGTCCCTACGAGCAGTACTTC. Protein: CASSTIIPAGPYEQYF. Full variable domain (missing parts from reference TRBV28 and TRBJ2-7): DVKVTQSSRYLVKRTGEKVFLECVQDMDHENMFWYRQDPGLGLRLIYFSYDVKMKEKGDIPEGYSVSREKKERFSLILESASTNQTSMYLCASSTIIPAGPYEQYFGPGTRLTVT.

This clonotype was found a few times. This chain connects TRBV6-6 to TRBJ1-1, with D unclear. CDR1 is MNHNY and CDR2 is SVGAGI in the germline V gene (reference sequence). V shed 0 bases and J shed 7 bases, with 6 bases lying between them. CDR3 length: 12 residues. The CDR3 sequence: CASSYSGSEAFF. CDR3 nucleotides: TGTGCCAGCAGTTACTCTGGTAGTGAAGCTTTCTTT.

The chain combines TRBV18 with TRBJ2-4; tentatively, D is TRBD1 (6 bases). Between the trimmed V and J ends, which lost 6 bases and 7 bases, there was a span of 16 bases. Germline assignment: CDR1 KGHSH and CDR2 LQKENI. This CDR3 has 14 amino acids. Written as DNA, the CDR3 is TGTGCCAGCTCCCAGGACAGAATGATGAACATTCAGTACTTC. Translation: CASSQDRMMNIQYF.

V gene TRBV30 combines with J gene TRBJ2-2; TRBD2 is a possible D gene (5 bases). V was shortened by 7 bases and J by 2 bases, with 11 bases between the two germline ends. CDR3 size: 13 residues. CDR1 and CDR2 from the germline V gene are GTSNPN and SVGIG (reference sequence). The CDR3 bases are TGTGCCTCCGGACTTCTTAACACCGGGGAGCTGTTTTTT. This gives the protein CASGLLNTGELFF.

This clonotype was seen a few times. V usage is TRBV20-1 and J usage is TRBJ1-1, with unresolved D. The V and J ends lost 0 bases and 0 bases respectively, with 11 bases between them. The CDR3 is made up of 15 amino acids. Germline V CDR1 and CDR2: DFQATT, SNEGSKA (reference sequence). CDR3 region: CSARDPYSMNTEAFF. Here the CDR3 DNA reads TGCAGTGCTAGAGATCCCTACAGTATGAACACTGAAGCTTTCTTT.

Ten or more counts support this clonotype. V usage is TRBV20-1 and J usage is TRBJ1-4; D not resolved. Trimming took off 6 bases at V and 3 bases at J, with 8 bases between the two ends. The CDR3 consists of 12 residues. Per the germline V gene, CDR1 is DFQATT and CDR2 is SNEGSKA (reference sequence). The CDR3 bases are TGCAGTGCCGGAGGACCTAATGAAAAACTGTTTTTT. Its translation: CSAGGPNEKLFF.

Only a few counts were recorded for this clonotype. V gene TRBV6-2 or TRBV6-3 combines with J gene TRBJ1-5; 8 bases fit TRBD1. This CDR3 has 14 residues. Germline assignment: CDR1 MNHEY and CDR2 SVGEGT. V trimming: 6 bases; J trimming: 6 bases; junction bases outside the gene matches: 7. The CDR3 coding sequence is TGTGCCAGCAGCCGGACAGGGACCGGTCAGCCCCAGCATTTT. Translation gives CASSRTGTGQPQHF.

This clonotype was detected many times. V usage is TRBV29-1 and J usage is TRBJ2-7; tentative D call: TRBD1 (6 bases). Trimming removed 6 bases at V and 6 bases at J, with 24 bases between. The CDR3 covers 15 residues. CDR1 SQVTM and CDR2 ANQGSEA come from the germline V gene. The CDR3 region has the DNA TGCAGCGTCCTCCACCGAGGGTCCTCCAGGGGCGAGCAGTACTTC. Its translation is CSVLHRGSSRGEQYF.

This sequence joins TRBV11-2 and TRBJ2-7, with D perhaps given as TRBD1 or TRBD2 (5 bases each). Trimming shortened V by 6 bases and J by 2 bases, and 17 bases separated the two germline ends. Germline CDR1 is SGHAT and CDR2 is FQNNGV. The CDR3 has 15 residues. CDR3 sequence: CASRGPGRRAYEQYF. CDR3 nucleotides: TGTGCCAGCAGGGGACCGGGACGGCGAGCCTACGAGCAGTACTTC.

The chain combines TRBV4-3 with TRBJ2-3, with TRBD2 matching over 9 bases. The trim removed 0 bases at V and 3 bases at J, leaving 13 bases unmatched. CDR3 length: 19 amino acids. The germline V gene has CDR1 LGHNA and CDR2 YSLEER. The CDR3 bases are TGCGCCAGCAGCCAAGAGGTATTAGCGGGAGTGTCTAAGACAGATACGCAGTATTTT. It specifies CASSQEVLAGVSKTDTQYF.

This clonotype was recorded a few times. The V gene is TRBV29-1, the J gene TRBJ2-1; D is tentatively TRBD1 or TRBD2 (6 bases each). The CDR3 is made up of 17 amino acids. Trimming pared 5 bases from V and 3 bases from J, leaving 23 bases between. From germline, CDR1 is SQVTM and CDR2 ANQGSEA. CDR3 in amino acids: CSVTSELWGADYNEQFF. The CDR3 DNA reads as TGCAGCGTTACATCCGAGCTTTGGGGGGCCGACTACAATGAGCAGTTCTTC.

Ten or more counts support this clonotype. The CDR3 loop is CATTYGDMNYGYTF. In nucleotides, the CDR3 is TGTGCCACCACATATGGGGATATGAACTATGGCTACACCTTC. The chain uses TRBV10-3 and TRBJ1-2, with D unclear. Germline V lookup: CDR1 ENHRY, CDR2 SYGVKD. The germline V and J ends were trimmed by 10 bases and 2 bases, with 17 bases remaining between them. There are 14 residues in the CDR3.

This clonotype was observed many times. This chain's CDR3 is CASSLQGAVDEQYF. Written as DNA, the CDR3 is TGTGCCAGCAGCTTACAGGGGGCTGTAGACGAGCAGTACTTC. This chain connects TRBV7-9 to TRBJ2-7, with TRBD1 identical over 8 bases. This CDR3 contains 14 residues. The junction had 5 bases not matched to a gene; V was cut back by 2 bases and J by 5 bases. The germline gives CDR1 SEHNR, CDR2 FQNEAQ (reference sequence).

This clonotype was seen more than once but under ten times. The V gene is TRBV20-1, the J gene TRBJ1-1, with TRBD1 matching 8 bases. Germline CDR1 reads DFQATT; CDR2 reads SNEGSKA (reference sequence). The CDR3 has 11 residues. V was pared by 4 bases and J by 8 bases, with 3 bases of the junction left unmatched. The CDR3 is CSATRTGEAFF. DNA of the CDR3: TGCAGTGCTACCCGGACAGGGGAAGCTTTCTTT.

The chain is built from TRBV29-1 and TRBJ1-2; possibly TRBD1 for D (6 bases). This CDR3 spans 14 amino acids. V was pared by 5 bases and J by 4 bases, with 17 bases between. CDR1 SQVTM and CDR2 ANQGSEA come from the germline V gene. CDR3 in DNA: TGCAGCGTTCGGGACGGCAAAGGGGGCTATGGCTACACCTTC. Amino acids: CSVRDGKGGYGYTF.